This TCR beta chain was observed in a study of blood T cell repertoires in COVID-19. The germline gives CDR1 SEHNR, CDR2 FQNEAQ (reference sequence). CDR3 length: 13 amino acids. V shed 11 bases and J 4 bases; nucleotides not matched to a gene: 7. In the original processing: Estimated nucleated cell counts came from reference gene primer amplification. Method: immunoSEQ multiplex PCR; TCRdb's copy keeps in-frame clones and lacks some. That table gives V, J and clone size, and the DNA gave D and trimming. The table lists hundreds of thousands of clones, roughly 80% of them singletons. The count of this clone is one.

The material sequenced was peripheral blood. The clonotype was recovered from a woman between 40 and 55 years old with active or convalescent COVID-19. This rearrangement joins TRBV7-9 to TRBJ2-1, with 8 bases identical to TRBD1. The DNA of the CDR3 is TGTGCCGCGGGACAGGAGTATTACAATGAGCAGTTCTTC. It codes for CAAGQEYYNEQFF. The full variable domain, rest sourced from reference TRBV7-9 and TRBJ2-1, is DTGVSQNPRHKITKRGQNVTFRCDPISEHNRLYWYRQTLGQGPEFLTYFQNEAQLEKSRLLSDRFSAERPKGSFSTLEIQRTEQGDSAMYLCAAGQEYYNEQFFGPGTRLTVL.